These 10 T cell receptor beta chains were sequenced from one sample in a study of T cell responses to AZD1222 COVID-19 vaccine. Data came from immunoSEQ multiplex PCR; TCRdb stores just in-frame clones and leaves some out. This table has around 84,000 clones, over 75% appearing once. Sequencing used peripheral blood, obtained on day 0 of AZD1222 vaccination. All receptors come from an adult in good health.

The gene calls are TRBV10-3 and TRBJ1-1, with TRBD1 matching 7 bases. The length of the CDR3 is 12 residues. V shed 5 bases, J shed 7 bases, and the junction held 4 bases outside the gene matches. CDR1 is ENHRY and CDR2 is SYGVKD in the germline V gene. The CDR3: CAISRGQDEAFF. The CDR3 DNA follows: TGTGCCATCAGTAGGGGGCAAGATGAAGCTTTCTTT.

The chain links TRBV28 to TRBJ2-2, with TRBD2 identical over 9 bases. This CDR3 contains 16 residues. The germline V gene has CDR1 MDHEN and CDR2 SYDVKM. With 5 bases clipped from V and 6 bases from J, the junction kept 10 bases outside the gene matches. CDR3 region: CASSMTSGTGSGELFF. CDR3 nucleotides: TGTGCCAGCAGTATGACTAGCGGCACGGGATCCGGGGAGCTGTTTTTT.

The rearrangement joins TRBV11-3 to TRBJ2-6; possibly TRBD1 for D (6 bases). The CDR3 length is 14 residues. Germline V gene sequence: CDR1 SGHNT, CDR2 YENEEA. The V end was cut by 5 bases, the J end by 3 bases, with 8 bases between. CDR3 amino acids: CASSKGVGANVLTF. The DNA for the CDR3 is TGTGCCAGCAGCAAGGGGGTTGGGGCCAACGTCCTGACTTTC.

V is TRBV6-6 and J is TRBJ2-2; D tentatively reads TRBD1 or TRBD2 (5 bases each). V lost 0 bases and J lost 6, with 8 bases in between. Germline V lookup: CDR1 MNHNY, CDR2 SVGAGI (reference sequence). The CDR3 loop spans 14 amino acids. In nucleotides, the CDR3 is TGTGCCAGCAGTTACTCGGGGGTTTCCGGGGAGCTGTTTTTT. Translating it yields CASSYSGVSGELFF.

This clone is a singleton in its sample. The rearrangement uses TRBV7-2 and TRBJ2-1; 8 bases are shared with TRBD2. The germline gives CDR1 SGHTA, CDR2 FQGNSA. V trimming: 5 bases; J trimming: 8 bases; junction bases outside the gene matches: 5. The CDR3 contains 13 residues. Written as DNA, the CDR3 is TGTGCCAGCAGCCCAAGCGGGAGACATGAGCAGTTCTTC. Its protein is CASSPSGRHEQFF.

CDR3 sequence: CASSLGQVQETQYF. CDR3 coding DNA: TGTGCCAGCAGCTTAGGACAGGTCCAAGAGACCCAGTACTTC. This chain connects TRBV7-2 to TRBJ2-5, with D tentatively TRBD1 (6 bases). CDR3 length equals 14 residues. CDR1 and CDR2 from the germline V gene are SGHTA and FQGNSA. Trimming left V 1 base short and J 1 base short, with 7 bases between.

V and J are TRBV6-5 and TRBJ1-1, with TRBD1 identical over 7 bases. Germline CDR1 MNHEY, CDR2 SVGAGI. The CDR3 has 13 amino acids. The V segment lost 3 bases and the J segment 5 bases; nucleotides outside the gene matches: 3. The CDR3 coding sequence is TGTGCCAGCAGTTATCAGGGGGTAACTGAAGCTTTCTTT. As protein: CASSYQGVTEAFF.

This chain links TRBV28 with TRBJ2-7, with D perhaps TRBD1 (5 bases). CDR1 and CDR2 (germline): MDHEN, SYDVKM. The CDR3 runs to 14 residues. The ends were cut back, 7 bases at V and 5 bases at J, with 18 bases in the middle. As DNA, the CDR3 is TGTGCCAGCAAGGGGTCTGGGTTTGCCCACGAGCAGTACTTC. It is translated as CASKGSGFAHEQYF.

The chain is built from TRBV28 and TRBJ1-1; D is uncertain. Trimming cost V 3 bases and J 7 bases, with 12 bases left between them. This CDR3 comprises 13 residues. The V gene's germline CDR1 is MDHEN and CDR2 SYDVKM. The CDR3 DNA reads as TGTGCCAGCAGTTTGTCGGTACTAGGTGAAGCTTTCTTT. Protein product: CASSLSVLGEAFF.

J is TRBJ1-2 and V is TRBV29-1; tentatively, D is TRBD1 (6 bases). The V gene's germline CDR1 is SQVTM and CDR2 ANQGSEA. This CDR3 has 13 residues. V lost 4 bases and J lost 4, with 13 bases in between. The CDR3 region has the DNA TGCAGCGTTGCAGGGGTGGACGGCTATGGCTACACCTTC. It codes for CSVAGVDGYGYTF.